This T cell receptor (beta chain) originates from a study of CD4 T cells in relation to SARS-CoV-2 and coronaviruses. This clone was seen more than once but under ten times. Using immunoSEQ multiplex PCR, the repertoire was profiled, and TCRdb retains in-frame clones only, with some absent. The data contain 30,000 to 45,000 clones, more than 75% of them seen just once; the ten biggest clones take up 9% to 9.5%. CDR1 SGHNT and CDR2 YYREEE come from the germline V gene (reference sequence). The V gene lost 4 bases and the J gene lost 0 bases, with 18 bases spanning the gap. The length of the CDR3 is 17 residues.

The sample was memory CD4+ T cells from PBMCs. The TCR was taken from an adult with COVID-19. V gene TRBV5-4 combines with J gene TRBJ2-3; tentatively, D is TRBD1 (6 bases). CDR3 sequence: CASSPGQILPSTDTQYF. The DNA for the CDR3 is TGTGCCAGCAGCCCCGGACAGATTCTACCTAGCACAGATACGCAGTATTTT.